This T cell receptor (beta chain) was sequenced for a study of T cells in Graves' hyperthyroidism and ophthalmopathy. This clonotype was counted many times. Trimming stripped 2 bases from V and 9 bases from J, with 14 bases between. CDR3 length: 13 residues. Germline V CDR1 and CDR2: SEHNR, FQNEAQ (reference sequence). The authors deemed Graves' hyperthyroidism stable absent ophthalmopathy progression within 18 months. Patients aged 18 to 65 had newly diagnosed hyperthyroidism lasting under 2 months. PBMCs were obtained from over 8.5 ml fresh peripheral blood. The investigators amplified TCR beta CDR3 regions from RNA transcripts. HTBI primers drove first-round RT-PCR of the TCR CDR3. TCRdb reanalysed the multiplex PCR reads using MiXCR and keeps one entry per CDR3 protein. The sample contains 200,000 to 250,000 distinct CDR3 sequences, roughly 18% of which appear only once.

Sequences were obtained from blood. This receptor was taken from a man aged 45-65 years with Graves' hyperthyroidism. The chain is built from TRBV7-9 and TRBJ2-7; D ambiguous. CDR3 in amino acids: CASSLSPGTGQYF. The DNA for the CDR3 is TGTGCCAGCAGCTTATCCCCCGGAACTGGGCAGTACTTC.